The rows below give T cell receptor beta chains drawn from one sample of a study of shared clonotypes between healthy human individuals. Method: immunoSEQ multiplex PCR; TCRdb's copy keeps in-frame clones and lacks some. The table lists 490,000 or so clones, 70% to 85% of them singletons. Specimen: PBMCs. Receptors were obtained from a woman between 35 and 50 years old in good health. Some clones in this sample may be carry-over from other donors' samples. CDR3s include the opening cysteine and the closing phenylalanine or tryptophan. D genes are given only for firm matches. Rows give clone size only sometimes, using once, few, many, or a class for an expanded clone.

CASSLKGLAGEINEQFF | TGTGCCAGCAGCTTAAAGGGACTAGCGGGAGAAATTAATGAGCAGTTCTTC | TRBJ2-1 | TRBV7-2 | TRBD2 | -
CATSIGAGANVLTF | TGTGCCACCAGCATAGGCGCTGGGGCCAACGTCCTGACTTTC | TRBJ2-6 | TRBV15 | - | -
CASSALGGQNTGELFF | TGTGCCAGCAGTGCCCTGGGCGGGCAGAACACCGGGGAGCTGTTTTTT | TRBJ2-2 | TRBV2 | - | -
CASSTLGSSYNEQFF | TGTGCCAGCAGCACCCTAGGGAGCTCCTACAATGAGCAGTTCTTC | TRBJ2-1 | TRBV5-4 | - | -
CASSFQGSGNTIYF | TGTGCCAGCAGCTTTCAAGGCTCTGGAAACACCATATATTTT | TRBJ1-3 | TRBV5-4 | - | -
CASTINRVGDTQYF | TGTGCCAGCACTATCAACAGGGTGGGGGATACGCAGTATTTT | TRBJ2-3 | TRBV2 | - | -
CASSSQTGAYGYTF | TGTGCCAGCAGCTCTCAGACAGGGGCCTATGGCTACACCTTC | TRBJ1-2 | TRBV7-6 | TRBD1 | -
CASSLASEAYNEQFF | TGTGCCAGCAGCTTAGCTAGCGAGGCCTACAATGAGCAGTTCTTC | TRBJ2-1 | TRBV7-2 | - | once
CASIRMYPYEQYF | TGTGCCAGCATCAGGATGTATCCCTACGAGCAGTACTTC | TRBJ2-7 | TRBV28 | - | -
CASSLSWGVTNEKLFF | TGTGCCAGCAGTTTATCGTGGGGGGTAACTAATGAAAAACTGTTTTTT | TRBJ1-4 | TRBV27 | - | -
CASSPIDSNYGYTF | TGTGCCAGCTCACCCATCGACAGTAACTATGGCTACACCTTC | TRBJ1-2 | TRBV18 | - | few
CASSLRSYNEQFF | TGTGCCAGCAGTTTACGATCCTACAATGAGCAGTTCTTC | TRBJ2-1 | TRBV27 | - | -
CASSEYRFGNEQFF | TGTGCCAGCAGTGAATACAGGTTTGGCAATGAGCAGTTCTTC | TRBJ2-1 | TRBV2 | - | -
CASSAWGPGNTIYF | TGTGCCAGCAGCGCGTGGGGGCCTGGAAACACCATATATTTT | TRBJ1-3 | TRBV27 | - | -
CASSSPKAGQNIQYF | TGTGCCAGCAGCTCCCCTAAAGCAGGACAGAACATTCAGTACTTC | TRBJ2-4 | TRBV21-1 | - | once
CASSPGAGSYNEQFF | TGTGCCAGCTCACCAGGGGCAGGGTCCTACAATGAGCAGTTCTTC | TRBJ2-1 | TRBV18 | - | -